This T cell receptor (beta chain) was profiled in a study of blood T cell repertoires in COVID-19. Produced via immunoSEQ multiplex PCR; TCRdb's table is partial and in-frame only. The table lists around 160,000 clones, approximately 80% of them singletons, with 7% to 9% in the top ten. Germline V gene sequence: CDR1 SNHLY, CDR2 FYNNEI. CDR3 length: 12 amino acids. Trimming stripped 5 bases from V and 5 bases from J, with 6 bases between. The sequenced material came from peripheral blood. This chain connects TRBV2 to TRBJ2-2; D gene unclear. The clonotype was recovered from a human donor with acute or convalescent COVID-19. The donor label of this sample is uncertain. The CDR3 coding sequence is TGTGCCAGCAGTCCCAGGACCGGGGAGCTGTTTTTT. Amino acids: CASSPRTGELFF. The variable domain in full, with the rest retrieved from reference TRBV2 and TRBJ2-2, is EPEVTQTPSHQVTQMGQEVILRCVPISNHLYFYWYRQILGQKVEFLVSFYNNEISEKSEIFDDQFSVERPDGSNFTLKIRSTKLEDSAMYFCASSPRTGELFFGEGSRLTVL.